Listed here are 18 T cell receptor beta chains from one sample, sequenced in a study of regulatory T cells in long-lasting Graves disease. Researchers made TCR beta libraries by using iRepertoire HTBI primers and running Arm-PCR on CDR3 regions. MiXCR, run by TCRdb on the multiplex PCR reads, gives a single entry per CDR3 protein. The data show about 430,000 distinct CDR3 sequences, roughly 15% seen once. Time point defined: newly diagnosed GD, antithyroid drugs for less than 3 months. PBMCs provided the RNA from which the TCR library was made. This same sample was also part of a study on T cells in Graves' hyperthyroidism and ophthalmopathy.

The sample here was peripheral blood mononuclear cells (PBMCs), taken at new diagnosis, from a patient treated with antithyroid drugs. The receptors were sampled from a woman between 40 and 50 years old with Graves disease.

This clonotype has at least ten counts. The chain is built from TRBV5-1 and TRBJ1-2; D may be TRBD1 (5 bases). CDR3 length equals 17 residues. Germline loops: CDR1 SGHRS, CDR2 YFSETQ. Deletions cut 0 bases from V and 0 bases from J, with 15 bases between. CDR3 sequence: CASSLDIGGEANYGYTF. The CDR3 region has the DNA TGCGCCAGCAGCTTGGACATCGGGGGAGAAGCTAACTATGGCTACACCTTC.

This clonotype was seen more than once but under ten times. The chain carries TRBV27 and TRBJ2-7; 12 bases are shared with TRBD2. V was pared by 5 bases and J by 3 bases, with 2 bases of the junction left unmatched. In germline, CDR1 is MNHEY, CDR2 SMNVEV (reference sequence). This CDR3 comprises 14 residues. DNA for the CDR3: TGTGCCAGCAGTCGGACTAGCGGGATCTACGAGCAGTACTTC. Amino acids: CASSRTSGIYEQYF.

This clonotype was counted ten times or more. This chain links TRBV20-1 with TRBJ2-1; 7 positions agree with TRBD2. Germline CDR1 is DFQATT and CDR2 is SNEGSKA (reference sequence). V lost 6 bases, J lost 0 bases, and 5 bases stayed unmatched. CDR3 length: 14 residues. The CDR3 DNA sequence: TGCAGTGCCCCCGGCGGGAGCTCCTACAATGAGCAGTTCTTC. Its protein product is CSAPGGSSYNEQFF.

This clonotype was seen a few times. Possible read error: a much larger clone is one base away. The V call is TRBV20-1, the J call TRBJ2-7; TRBD1 matches at 7 bases. The J call may be faulty, since TRBJ2-1 better matches the DNA end. CDR1 is DFQATT, CDR2 SNEGSKA, per germline (reference sequence). The CDR3 spans 14 residues. The CDR3 loop is CSASPQGLGYEQFF. The CDR3 bases are TGCAGTGCTAGTCCACAGGGGCTCGGGTACGAGCAGTTCTTC.

This clonotype was seen ten or more times. The chain is built from TRBV7-2 and TRBJ2-5, with D hard to call. Germline V CDR1 and CDR2: SGHTA, FQGNSA. CDR3 length: 15 amino acids. Trimming removed 1 base from V and 1 base from J, with 10 bases in between. The CDR3 DNA follows: TGTGCCAGCAGCTTAGGGTTCTCAGGCCAAGAGACCCAGTACTTC. This gives the protein CASSLGFSGQETQYF.

This clonotype has at least ten counts. The chain employs TRBV7-2 and TRBJ2-7, with D perhaps assigned TRBD1 or TRBD2 (7 bases each). This CDR3 is built from 18 residues. Germline CDR1 SGHTA, CDR2 FQGNSA. The V end was cut by 2 bases, the J end by 1 base, with 21 bases between. CDR3 loop: CASSLSGIGRGGSYEQYF. CDR3 nucleotide sequence: TGTGCCAGCAGCTTAAGCGGTATTGGCAGGGGGGGATCCTACGAGCAGTACTTC. Full variable domain (rest looked up from reference TRBV7-2 and TRBJ2-7): GAGVSQSPSNKVTEKGKDVELRCDPISGHTALYWYRQSLGQGLEFLIYFQGNSAPDKSGLPSDRFSAERTGGSVSTLTIQRTQQEDSAVYLCASSLSGIGRGGSYEQYFGPGTRLTVT.

This clonotype has a count of ten or more. The rearrangement joins TRBV7-8 to TRBJ2-7, with TRBD1 matching over 11 bases. Germline loops: CDR1 SGHVS, CDR2 FQNEAQ. This CDR3 spans 15 amino acids. The V gene end was trimmed by 5 bases and the J gene end by 2 bases; junction bases not matched to a gene: 5. The CDR3 loop is CASSPLGQGAYEQYF. The CDR3 DNA reads TGTGCCAGCAGCCCGCTGGGACAGGGGGCCTACGAGCAGTACTTC.

This chain uses TRBV10-1 with TRBJ1-3; a possible D gene is TRBD1 (6 bases). The ends were cut back, 2 bases at V and 4 bases at J, with 9 bases in the middle. Germline CDR1 and CDR2: WNHNN and SYGVQD (reference sequence). The CDR3 is 14 amino acids. The CDR3 sequence: CASSENRDGNTIYF. CDR3 in DNA: TGCGCCAGCAGTGAGAACAGGGACGGAAACACCATATATTTT.

This clonotype came up many times. The CDR3 DNA reads TGTGCCAGCTCCTGGGTTAGCAATCAGCCCCAGCATTTT. This codes for CASSWVSNQPQHF. This sequence joins TRBV7-8 and TRBJ1-5; D is undetermined. This CDR3 region has 13 residues. Germline loops: CDR1 SGHVS, CDR2 FQNEAQ. V lost 8 bases and J 0 bases, leaving 8 bases between the germline ends.

This clonotype was found many times. The chain recombines TRBV27 with TRBJ2-2, with TRBD2 matching over 11 bases. J was trimmed by 5 bases and V by 2 bases; bases with no gene match: 1. Per germline, CDR1 MNHEY and CDR2 SMNVEV (reference sequence). This CDR3 has 15 amino acids. CDR3 protein: CASSLRLAGTGELFF. In DNA, the CDR3 is TGTGCCAGCAGTTTACGACTAGCGGGGACCGGGGAGCTGTTTTTT.

In this sample, this clonotype turned up a few times. V usage is TRBV6-2 or TRBV6-3 and J usage is TRBJ2-3; TRBD2 matches at 7 bases. The germline V gene has CDR1 MNHEY and CDR2 SVGEGT. J lost 5 bases, V lost 5 bases, and 10 bases had no gene match. This CDR3 spans 15 amino acids. Here the CDR3 reads CASSPSAGVVDTQYF. CDR3 bases: TGTGCCAGCAGTCCCAGTGCGGGAGTGGTAGATACGCAGTATTTT.

This clonotype was seen at least ten times. The chain joins TRBV24-1 to TRBJ2-2, with 10 nucleotides matching TRBD1. CDR1 is KGHDR and CDR2 is SFDVKD in the germline V gene. V was pared by 7 bases and J by 5 bases, with 3 bases of the junction left unmatched. The CDR3 consists of 14 residues. The CDR3 loop is CATRDRGMTGELFF. Here the CDR3 DNA reads TGTGCCACCAGGGACAGGGGGATGACCGGGGAGCTGTTTTTT.

This clonotype was found many times. The chain employs TRBV12-3 or TRBV12-4 and TRBJ1-4; the match to TRBD1 covers 8 bases. Germline trimming cut 5 bases from V and 5 bases from J; bases unmatched to any gene: 4. The CDR3 is 14 residues long. CDR3 sequence: CASSKGQENEKLFF. The CDR3, as DNA: TGTGCCAGCAGTAAGGGACAGGAGAATGAAAAACTGTTTTTT.

The table lists this clonotype with many counts. The chain employs TRBV7-2 and TRBJ2-7, with D perhaps matching TRBD2 (6 bases). In germline, CDR1 is SGHTA, CDR2 FQGNSA. Trimming removed 8 bases from V and 3 bases from J, with 17 bases in between. The CDR3 runs to 14 residues. CDR3 sequence (DNA): TGTGCCAGCTGTCGGGGAGGAACGGACTACGAGCAGTACTTC. It codes for CASCRGGTDYEQYF.

This clonotype showed up many times. The J gene is TRBJ2-7, the V gene TRBV28; the match to TRBD2 covers 16 bases. J gave up 7 bases and V 7 bases, and 4 bases lay outside the gene matches. The CDR3 loop spans 14 amino acids. Germline V gene data show CDR1 as MDHEN and CDR2 as SYDVKM. CDR3: CASTAGLAGGEQYF. CDR3 bases: TGTGCCAGCACCGCGGGACTAGCGGGAGGGGAGCAGTACTTC.

In its sample, this clonotype was seen many times. CDR3 in amino acids: CASSLYGIYSNQPQHF. The DNA of the CDR3 is TGTGCCAGCAGTTTATACGGAATCTATAGCAATCAGCCCCAGCATTTT. This sequence joins TRBV28 and TRBJ1-5; D is ambiguous. V gave up 1 base and J gave up 0 bases, with 10 bases separating them. The CDR3 totals 16 residues. Germline CDR1 is MDHEN and CDR2 is SYDVKM.

This clonotype has a count of ten or more. This sequence joins TRBV6-5 and TRBJ2-6, with a tentative D call TRBD2 (5 bases). CDR1 is MNHEY, CDR2 SVGAGI, per germline. V gave up 4 bases and J gave up 4 bases, with 14 bases separating them. The CDR3 runs 16 residues. The CDR3 nucleotides are TGTGCCAGCAGTTCCCCGAGGGAGACCGGGGCCAACGTCCTGACTTTC. Amino acid sequence: CASSSPRETGANVLTF.

This clonotype was seen repeatedly, ten times or more. The chain combines TRBV19 with TRBJ2-2, with 7 bases lining up with TRBD2. V was pared by 4 bases and J by 5 bases, with 10 bases of the junction left unmatched. CDR3 length: 16 amino acids. Germline-derived CDR1 and CDR2 are LNHDA and SQIVND (reference sequence). The CDR3, as DNA: TGTGCCAGTAGTACGTCTAGCGGCCCGGGGACCGGGGAGCTGTTTTTT. Its translation is CASSTSSGPGTGELFF.